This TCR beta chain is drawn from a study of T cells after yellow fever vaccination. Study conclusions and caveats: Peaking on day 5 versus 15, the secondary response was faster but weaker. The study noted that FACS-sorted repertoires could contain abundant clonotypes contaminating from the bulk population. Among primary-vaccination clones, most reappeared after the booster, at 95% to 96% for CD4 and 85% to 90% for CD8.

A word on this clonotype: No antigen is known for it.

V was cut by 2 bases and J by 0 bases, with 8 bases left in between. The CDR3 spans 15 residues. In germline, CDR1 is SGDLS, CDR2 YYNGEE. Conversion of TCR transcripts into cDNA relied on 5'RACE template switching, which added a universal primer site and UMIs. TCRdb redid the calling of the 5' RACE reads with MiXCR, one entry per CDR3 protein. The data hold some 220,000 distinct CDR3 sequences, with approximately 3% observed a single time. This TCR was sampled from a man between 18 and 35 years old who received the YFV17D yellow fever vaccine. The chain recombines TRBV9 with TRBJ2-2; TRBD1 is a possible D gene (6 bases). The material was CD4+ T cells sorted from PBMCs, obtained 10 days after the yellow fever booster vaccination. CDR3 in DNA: TGTGCCAGCAGCGTGGGGGCCACGAACACCGGGGAGCTGTTTTTT. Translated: CASSVGATNTGELFF.